What follows is one T cell receptor (beta chain) and its context. No antigen is known for it. Mismatch with germline at one junction end may stem from a read error. Profiling relied on immunoSEQ multiplex PCR, and the TCRdb table lists in-frame clones only, not all of them. The table has about 140,000 clones, around 93% seen once. This entry is derived from a study of T cell responses to AZD1222 COVID-19 vaccine. Study results and caveats: Scientists sampled the repertoires only once the peak T cell response had passed.

Looked up from germline, CDR1 is SGHRS and CDR2 is YFSETQ. The CDR3 spans 15 residues. Sequencing was performed on peripheral blood, taken on day 0 of AZD1222 vaccination. The V call is TRBV5-1, the J call TRBJ1-1; TRBD1 might be the D (6 bases). This TCR derives from an adult in good health. The CDR3 sequence: CAGSAEGGINTEAFF. The CDR3 DNA sequence: TGCGCCGGCAGCGCAGAGGGGGGTATAAACACTGAAGCTTTCTTT.